These 19 T cell receptor beta chains share one sample of origin, sequenced in a study of post-analysis software for immune sequencing data (dated by TCRdb to about 2015). Results and caveats for the whole study, not just this receptor: Patients showed significantly higher frequencies than controls for a handful of TRBV segments, among them TRBV5-6, TRBV5-1 and TRBV20-1.

The library was obtained by PCR. TCRdb lists the instrument as Illumina HiSeq 2500. To reduce PCR and sequencing biases, unique molecular identifiers were built into the TCR beta cDNA libraries. Through fastp at Q25 and MiXCR, TCRdb rebuilt clones from the public reads, retaining in-frame beta chains. Each entry merges the rows of one CDR3 protein and shows their most common DNA and genes. The sample profile shows more than 500,000 distinct CDR3 sequences; roughly 34% of them were found once. The biggest ten clones account for approximately 6% of the sample. The antigens of these receptors remain unknown. Sequenced: blood. These receptors were obtained from a girl aged 2-17 years with multiple sclerosis.

In this sample, this clonotype turned up a few times. CDR3 nucleotides: TGCAGTGCTCTCGGGACAAGTAATTACGAGCAGTACTTC. Protein: CSALGTSNYEQYF. V and J are TRBV20-1 and TRBJ2-7; D is possibly TRBD1 (6 bases). Trimming pared 5 bases from V and 4 bases from J, leaving 15 bases between. This CDR3 has 13 residues. Germline assignment: CDR1 DFQATT and CDR2 SNEGSKA (reference sequence).

At least ten counts were recorded for this clonotype. The rearrangement links TRBV6-1 to TRBJ2-6, with D uncertain. Germline loops: CDR1 MNHNS, CDR2 SASEGT. This CDR3 is built from 17 residues. V was trimmed by 6 bases and J by 2 bases, leaving 17 bases between them. CDR3 nucleotide sequence: TGTGCCAGCAGCACCCTCCATCGAGGAGCTGGGGCCAACGTCCTGACTTTC. Its protein is CASSTLHRGAGANVLTF.

V is TRBV5-1 and J is TRBJ2-7, with 9 nucleotides matching TRBD1. V lost 4 bases to trimming and J lost 7 bases; unmatched junction nucleotides: 18. CDR1 and CDR2 (germline): SGHRS, YFSETQ. This CDR3 is 17 amino acids long. The CDR3 is CASSPAPGQGERNEQYF. In DNA, the CDR3 is TGCGCCAGCAGCCCGGCCCCGGGACAGGGTGAACGTAATGAGCAGTACTTC.

This clonotype was recorded a few times. This rearrangement joins TRBV2 to TRBJ2-4; D possibly corresponds to TRBD1 (5 bases). Trimming left V 7 bases short and J 0 bases short, with 10 bases between. From germline, CDR1 is SNHLY and CDR2 FYNNEI. The CDR3 length is 14 residues. The CDR3 loop is CASKGALAKNIQYF. Written as DNA, the CDR3 is TGTGCCAGCAAAGGGGCCCTAGCCAAAAACATTCAGTACTTC.

V usage is TRBV12-3 or TRBV12-4 and J usage is TRBJ1-5; no definite D call. This CDR3 has 14 amino acids. V was pared by 5 bases and J by 4 bases, with 12 bases between. Here the CDR3 DNA reads TGTGCCAGCAGTCCGGACCCCGGTAATCAGCCCCAGCATTTT. It specifies CASSPDPGNQPQHF.

The chain carries TRBV3-1 and TRBJ1-1; D remains unclear. The CDR3 contains 11 residues. Looked up from germline, CDR1 is LGHDT and CDR2 is YNNKEL (reference sequence). V gave up 1 base and J gave up 7 bases, with 4 bases separating them. The CDR3: CASSQVGEAFF. The DNA for the CDR3 is TGTGCCAGCAGCCAAGTAGGTGAAGCTTTCTTT.

The V gene is TRBV6-5, the J gene TRBJ1-2, with a tentative D call TRBD1 (5 bases). Germline CDR1 and CDR2: MNHEY and SVGAGI. The V gene lost 5 bases and the J gene lost 5 bases, with 15 bases spanning the gap. This CDR3 has 14 amino acids. The DNA for the CDR3 is TGTGCCAGCAGTCGGGACGGAGGGACTTATGGCTACACCTTC. It encodes CASSRDGGTYGYTF.

V usage is TRBV7-9 and J usage is TRBJ2-5, with 8 bases identical to TRBD1. V was pared by 2 bases and J by 2 bases, with 10 bases of the junction left unmatched. The germline V gene has CDR1 SEHNR and CDR2 FQNEAQ (reference sequence). This CDR3 has 17 amino acids. CDR3 nucleotide sequence: TGTGCCAGCAGCTTACAGGGGGCTGACCCCCGACAAGAGACCCAGTACTTC. Protein product: CASSLQGADPRQETQYF.

J is TRBJ2-3 and V is TRBV7-9, with unresolved D. V was clipped by 1 base and J by 8 bases, with 7 bases between them. This CDR3 is built from 12 residues. CDR1 is SEHNR and CDR2 is FQNEAQ in the germline V gene (reference sequence). The CDR3 DNA reads as TGTGCCAGCAGCTTAGATGTAGGTACGCAGTATTTT. Amino acids: CASSLDVGTQYF.

The V and J genes are TRBV28 and TRBJ2-7, with a weak D call TRBD1 (6 bases). This CDR3 has 13 amino acids. Trimming took 2 bases from V and 7 from J, leaving 12 bases between them. Germline V gene lookup returns CDR1 MDHEN and CDR2 SYDVKM. The DNA for the CDR3 is TGTGCCAGCAGTTTAGGGGGCAGCTGGGAGCAGTACTTC. It translates to CASSLGGSWEQYF. The variable domain in full, completed from reference TRBV28 and TRBJ2-7, reads DVKVTQSSRYLVKRTGEKVFLECVQDMDHENMFWYRQDPGLGLRLIYFSYDVKMKEKGDIPEGYSVSREKKERFSLILESASTNQTSMYLCASSLGGSWEQYFGPGTRLTVT.

V is TRBV5-6 and J is TRBJ1-2; the D is unclear. CDR1 is SGHDT, CDR2 YYEEEE, per germline. The CDR3 consists of 14 residues. V gave up 6 bases and J gave up 4 bases, with 16 bases separating them. The CDR3 sequence is CASIQSLRFYGYTF. The CDR3, as DNA: TGTGCCAGCATACAGTCCTTACGGTTCTATGGCTACACCTTC.

This clonotype appeared a few times. This chain connects TRBV20-1 to TRBJ2-5, with a tentative D call TRBD2 (7 bases). From germline, CDR1 is DFQATT and CDR2 SNEGSKA (reference sequence). The CDR3 sequence is 14 residues long. Trimming shortened V by 3 bases and J by 4 bases, and 15 bases separated the two germline ends. CDR3 protein: CSASRRAGAETQYF. As DNA, the CDR3 is TGCAGTGCTAGCCGCCGGGCGGGGGCAGAGACCCAGTACTTC.

This clonotype occurred a few times. The genes are TRBV20-1 and TRBJ2-5; maybe TRBD2 (5 bases). Germline assignment: CDR1 DFQATT and CDR2 SNEGSKA (reference sequence). The CDR3 has 12 amino acids. The V end was cut by 8 bases, the J end by 1 base, with 11 bases between. Written as DNA, the CDR3 is TGCAGTCCCAAAGCGGCCCAAGAGACCCAGTACTTC. It yields the protein CSPKAAQETQYF.

This rearrangement joins TRBV20-1 to TRBJ2-5; a weak D match, TRBD2 (6 bases). This CDR3 contains 13 residues. With 6 bases removed from V and 2 bases from J, the gap between germline ends came to 13 bases. CDR1 and CDR2 (germline): DFQATT, SNEGSKA (reference sequence). CDR3 DNA sequence: TGCAGTGCCCTAGGGACTCTTCAAGAGACCCAGTACTTC. This encodes CSALGTLQETQYF.

The chain is built from TRBV20-1 and TRBJ1-6; perhaps TRBD1 as D (6 bases). CDR1 is DFQATT and CDR2 is SNEGSKA in the germline V gene (reference sequence). The CDR3 loop spans 15 amino acids. Trimming took 3 bases from V and 9 from J, leaving 18 bases between them. CDR3 region: CSASEPGVLGSPLHF. In DNA form, the CDR3 reads TGCAGTGCTAGCGAACCAGGGGTTTTGGGTTCACCCCTCCACTTT.

This clonotype was seen a few times. The genes are TRBV20-1 and TRBJ1-2; unclear D gene. Trimming took off 1 base at V and 0 bases at J, with 6 bases between the two ends. The CDR3 has 13 residues. CDR1 DFQATT and CDR2 SNEGSKA come from the germline V gene (reference sequence). The CDR3 bases are TGCAGTGCTAGAGGCAGCTCTAACTATGGCTACACCTTC. Its translation: CSARGSSNYGYTF.

The chain carries TRBV5-1 and TRBJ2-3, with 8 bases fitting TRBD2. CDR1 and CDR2 from the germline V gene are SGHRS and YFSETQ. This CDR3 spans 16 amino acids. V was clipped by 2 bases and J by 5 bases; unmatched bases: 10. The CDR3 DNA reads as TGCGCCAGCAGCTTCAAGTTCCGGGAGGGCGAAGATACGCAGTATTTT. Amino acid sequence: CASSFKFREGEDTQYF.

The chain has TRBV5-6 and TRBJ1-2; D possibly corresponds to TRBD1 (6 bases). Germline lookup yields CDR1 SGHDT and CDR2 YYEEEE. This CDR3 is 11 amino acids long. V was clipped by 0 bases and J by 10 bases, with 7 bases between them. The CDR3 nucleotides are TGTGCCAGCAGCTTGGACAGGGTCTACACCTTC. As protein: CASSLDRVYTF.

This chain uses TRBV7-6 with TRBJ1-3; D is unclear. V lost 0 bases and J 3 bases, leaving 6 bases between the germline ends. The CDR3 loop spans 14 amino acids. In germline, CDR1 is SGHVS, CDR2 FNYEAQ. The CDR3: CASSLATSGNTIYF. The DNA of the CDR3 is TGTGCCAGCAGCTTAGCTACAAGTGGAAACACCATATATTTT.